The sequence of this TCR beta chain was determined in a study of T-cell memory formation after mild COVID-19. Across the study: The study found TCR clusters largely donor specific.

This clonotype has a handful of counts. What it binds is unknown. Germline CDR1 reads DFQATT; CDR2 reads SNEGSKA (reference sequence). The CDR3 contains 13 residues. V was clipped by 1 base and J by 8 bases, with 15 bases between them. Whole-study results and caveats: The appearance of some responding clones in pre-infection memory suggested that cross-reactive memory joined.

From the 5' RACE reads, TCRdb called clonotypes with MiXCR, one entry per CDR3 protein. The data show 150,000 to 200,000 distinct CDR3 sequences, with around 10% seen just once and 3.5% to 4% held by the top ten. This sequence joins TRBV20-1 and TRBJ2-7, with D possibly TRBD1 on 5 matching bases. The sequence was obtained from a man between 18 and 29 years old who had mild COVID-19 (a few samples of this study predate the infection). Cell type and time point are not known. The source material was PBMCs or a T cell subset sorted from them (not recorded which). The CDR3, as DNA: TGCAGTGCTAGAGGGCGGTGGGGCAATAAGCAGTACTTC. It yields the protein CSARGRWGNKQYF.